Detailed here is one TCR beta chain. What it recognizes is unknown. The sample is drawn from a study of post-analysis software for immune sequencing data. Study-level information: Disease trajectories encompassed relapsing-remitting, secondary progressive and progressive-relapsing multiple sclerosis. Whole-study findings and limits: Clustering by F measure revealed strong co-clustering among samples prepared together in one batch. Patients carried roughly five TRBV segments more frequently than controls did, and TRBV5-6, TRBV5-1 and TRBV20-1 were among them. Controls showed significantly higher normalized Chao1 diversity than did multiple sclerosis patients.

The germline gives CDR1 MGHDK, CDR2 SYGVNS. Between the trimmed V and J ends, which lost 1 base and 4 bases, there was a span of 13 bases. There are 15 residues in the CDR3. Unique-molecular-identifier-tagged TCR beta cDNA libraries were used. Input amounts of roughly 0.85 to 10 million T cells were used. These gave 500,000 or so cDNA molecules, so each molecule approximated one T cell. A single record per CDR3 protein comes from TCRdb applying MiXCR to the PCR reads. The sample holds a few hundred thousand distinct CDR3 sequences; about 39% are singletons and the top ten take less than 10%. Material: blood. The chain has TRBV25-1 and TRBJ1-2; D unresolved. The TCR sequence derives from a girl aged 2 to 9 with multiple sclerosis. The CDR3 DNA follows: TGTGCCAGCAGTGAATTTGTGGGAAACCTCTATGGCTACACCTTC. Translated, it gives CASSEFVGNLYGYTF.